This T cell receptor (beta chain) was profiled in a study of cytomegalovirus exposure and HLA in healthy donors (dated by TCRdb to about 2017). In the study overall: According to an earlier analysis of several hundred of the donors, about 179 million T cells yielded 120 million or so unique TCR beta sequences and around 280 Gb of sequence data. An early release that covered approximately 600 HLA-typed donors contained approximately 300 gigabases of sequencing data and some 87 million unique TCR sequences. Of the roughly 400 genotyped donors, 65% to 90% fell in the genetic ancestry cluster associated with self-reported Caucasian donors. The study aimed to test whether signatures of past pathogen exposure could be identified by cataloging public T cell receptors. The study profiled the T cell repertoires of 550 to 700 subjects by immunosequencing and related them to cytomegalovirus serostatus. A separate validation cohort of approximately 130 different subjects was used in addition to the roughly 700-subject first cohort. The study combined high-throughput TCR immunosequencing, statistical association of individual TCRs with disease status, and machine learning to predict cytomegalovirus infection status. In a later analysis, previously published TCR beta repertoires from several hundred donors were re-analyzed and high-resolution HLA genotyping was added so that TCR occurrence patterns could be studied. In the later analysis, no new phenotypic data were used to find candidate immune exposures; instead, reliance was placed on TCR beta sequences and their occurrence across donors. An earlier analysis of roughly 580 of the donors used high-throughput TCR beta sequencing to judge whether each TCR beta V gene segment behaved as functional or pseudogenic. Alongside the repertoire data, information on donor age, sex, ethnicity and CMV serostatus was compiled. In a later genetic analysis, genome-wide SNP genotypes for about 65% of the 666 donors were used, and that subset was treated as a discovery cohort. All discovery cohort repertoires had been generated using a single sequencing platform. HLA typing included class I and class II loci at four-digit resolution. Typing coverage differed by locus: A, B, C, DRB1 and DQB1 were typed in about 629-640 donors, DQA1 in roughly 510, DPA1 in over 600, and DPB1 in approximately 450. Several DR-DQ haplotypes were treated as single units for association and clustering because of strong linkage in the cohort. On average, roughly 240,000 unique TCR beta nucleotide sequences were sequenced per donor among 300 to 500 genotyped donors of the cohort, with 15% to 20% of those sequences being non-productive. Broad study findings and their caveats: A group of highly shared sequence variants was considered likely to be a technical artifact of the sequencing pipeline. According to a later genetic analysis, donors in an Asian-associated ancestry cluster had fewer N-insertions in productive TCRs than the roughly 700-donor mean. A later analysis associated 15,000 to 20,000 TCR beta sequences with specific HLA alleles at a false discovery rate of 0.05. A further reported finding was that TCR beta sequences accurately predicted the HLA-A and HLA-B alleles for most subjects in the first cohort. The authors suggested that the approach could potentially be generalized to other disease states and immunological phenotypes. While some public TCRs were present in many individuals, most TCR sequences turned up only very rarely across donors. Because counts were too low, around 18 rarely observed V segments, including chromosome 9 orphons, were left out of the earlier analysis of approximately 500 of the donors. In an earlier analysis of 587 of the donors, most TCR beta V segments appeared in productive rearrangements about 87% or about 30% of the time, broadly matching IMGT annotations. The classifier was reported to diagnose cytomegalovirus status with high specificity and sensitivity in both the original and validation cohorts. In a later analysis, the rate of TCR association differed among HLA loci, with DRB1 alleles having the most associated TCRs and HLA-C alleles having the fewest. Several of the top co-occurrence clusters appeared to be linked to parvovirus B19, influenza, CMV and Epstein-Barr virus, according to a later analysis. A few of the identified cytomegalovirus-associated TCR beta chains were confirmed in vitro to be specific for cytomegalovirus antigens. A total of 150 to 200 TCR beta chains were listed by the study as associated with cytomegalovirus. Correlated functional status among segregating V segments might reflect linkage disequilibrium, but an unknown experimental factor could not be ruled out. Roughly uniform sequencing depth across donors was assumed in presence/absence analyses, although this assumption may not hold. Assigning TCR associations to individual alleles was difficult when HLA alleles, especially DR and DQ, strongly co-occurred. In a later analysis, HLA-associated TCR beta chains were found to be more clonally expanded and to have lower generation probabilities than equally common non-associated chains. Immune exposure information for the cohort was limited to CMV serostatus. This cohort had only TCR beta chains sequenced, and the lack of alpha or paired-chain data limited which features could be detected. In a later analysis, most CMV-associated TCR beta chains were found to appear HLA-restricted, with HLA associations seemingly driven largely by CMV exposure. Because HLA typing was unavailable for some donors at each locus, only the typed subset was used in association tests. Some IMGT-functional V segments, including TRBV6-2 and TRBV6-3, could not be distinguished by the 87-base-pair reads and were therefore excluded. V-gene and J-gene trimming of TCR beta chains was associated with a missense DCLRE1C variant in a later genetic analysis, and the association was replicated in an independent cohort.

About this clone: Its recognized antigen is unknown. Base quality data are lacking; no much larger clone is found one base away.

Relative to germline, V is missing 0 bases and J is missing 7 bases, with 4 bases of the junction outside any gene match. The CDR3 runs 15 residues from the cysteine to the phenylalanine. Here the CDR3 DNA is all that survives: 45 bases in frame from base 1. From the germline V gene, CDR1 is SGHRS and CDR2 is YFSETQ. The cohort was made up of several hundred healthy bone marrow donors. All cohort members were sampled while nominally healthy, although unrecorded immune exposures were likely present. The donor tested CMV seronegative and was one of the 352 seronegative cohort members. A peripheral blood sample was collected from each donor, and TCR beta sequencing was performed on peripheral blood mononuclear cells. The Qiagen DNeasy Blood Extraction Kit was used to extract genomic DNA from the blood cell samples. Library preparation used the immunoSEQ multiplex PCR assay. For the multiplex PCR, a mixture combining 60 forward primers for TCR Vbeta segments and 13 reverse primers for TCR Jbeta segments was used. The CDR3 region of rearranged TCR beta genes was amplified from genomic DNA with a multiplex PCR assay. The amplified TCR beta libraries were sequenced on the Illumina HiSeq System as 87-base-pair reads. The original pipeline was this. A later analysis tallied some 79 million unique TCR beta chains across the 666 repertoires, and about 12 million of those chains were shared by two or more donors. A nearest-neighbor algorithm error-corrected the raw reads and collapsed the reads into unique sequences, merging closely related sequences to remove PCR and sequencing errors. V, D and J gene segments were assigned by aligning CDR3 sequences to IMGT reference sequences. Each retained sequence needed at least a six-nucleotide match to both a V gene segment and a J gene segment. A rearrangement was called productive if the CDR3 had no stop codons and remained in frame with V and J, and every other rearrangement was called non-productive. Following IMGT convention, CDR3 was defined as the stretch from the second conserved V-encoded cysteine to the conserved J-encoded phenylalanine. Sequences without an unambiguous match to a single V gene segment were excluded from the earlier analysis of approximately 560 of the donors. An earlier analysis of approximately 590 of the donors called V segments functional above 56.7% productive rearrangements and segregating when the between-donor standard deviation exceeded 5%. A statistical classification framework was developed to diagnose cytomegalovirus status using the catalog of TCR beta chain sequences. In a later analysis, TCR nucleotide sequences were compared against IMGT/GENE-DB human TR gene sequences so that V and J genes could be assigned. In a later analysis, CDR3 sequences and most-parsimonious VDJ recombination scenarios were assigned using the TCRdist pipeline. In a later analysis, every TCR beta chain was defined by the combination of its CDR3 amino acid sequence and its V-gene family, and reads without a unique V-gene family were dropped. A later analysis removed 550 to 700 highly shared, low-generation-probability nucleotide sequences to deal with suspected cross-contamination and a sequencing artifact. In a later analysis, a clonal expansion index for each public chain was calculated from normalized within-repertoire ranks of inferred template counts. In a later analysis, generation probabilities were computed using a VDJ recombination model fitted to out-of-frame rearrangements, and the results were checked against IGoR. In a later analysis, hypergeometric tests were used to score TCR-TCR, TCR-HLA and TCR-CMV co-occurrence, with a repertoire-size bias correction applied to TCR pairs. In a later analysis, false discovery rates were estimated by permuting HLA or CMV assignments 20 times. In a later analysis, co-occurring TCRs were grouped with DBSCAN, and TCRdist sequence similarity was added when clustering was performed within HLA-allele-positive subsets. Repertoires with fewer than 30,000 or more than 120,000 public chains, plus five repertoires with anomalous nucleotide sharing, were excluded from co-occurrence clustering. Not all clones reach the TCRdb copy of this immuneACCESS table, which keeps in-frame sequences only. Checked studies attribute under half of the gap to unresolved V genes and leave the rest unexplained. V and J calls and clone size are copied from that table; D and trimming were computed from the DNA. This sample gives approximately 170,000 clones in total; approximately 71% of them show up just once. The leading ten clones occupy over 4.5% of the sample.

Sequenced input: PBMCs. The chain is assembled from TRBV5-1 and TRBJ1-6; 7 bases in the junction line up with TRBD1. The TCR was taken from a male donor in good health and CMV-seronegative. DNA sequence: TGCGCCAGCAGCTTGGCCGGGACAGTAAATTCACCCCTCCACTTT. Its protein is CASSLAGTVNSPLHF.